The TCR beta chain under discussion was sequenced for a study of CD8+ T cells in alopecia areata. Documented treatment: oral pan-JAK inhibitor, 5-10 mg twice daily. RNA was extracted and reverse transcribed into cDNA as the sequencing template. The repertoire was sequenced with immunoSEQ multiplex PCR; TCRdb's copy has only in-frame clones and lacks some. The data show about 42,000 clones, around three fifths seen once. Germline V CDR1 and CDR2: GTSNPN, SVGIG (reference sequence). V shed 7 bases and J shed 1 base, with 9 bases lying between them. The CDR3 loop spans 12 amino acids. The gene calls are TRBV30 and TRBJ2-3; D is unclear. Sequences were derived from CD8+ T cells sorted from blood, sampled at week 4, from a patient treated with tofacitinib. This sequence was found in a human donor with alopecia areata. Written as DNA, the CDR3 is TGTGCCTTCGAGGTGCGCACAGATACGCAGTATTTT. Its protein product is CAFEVRTDTQYF.